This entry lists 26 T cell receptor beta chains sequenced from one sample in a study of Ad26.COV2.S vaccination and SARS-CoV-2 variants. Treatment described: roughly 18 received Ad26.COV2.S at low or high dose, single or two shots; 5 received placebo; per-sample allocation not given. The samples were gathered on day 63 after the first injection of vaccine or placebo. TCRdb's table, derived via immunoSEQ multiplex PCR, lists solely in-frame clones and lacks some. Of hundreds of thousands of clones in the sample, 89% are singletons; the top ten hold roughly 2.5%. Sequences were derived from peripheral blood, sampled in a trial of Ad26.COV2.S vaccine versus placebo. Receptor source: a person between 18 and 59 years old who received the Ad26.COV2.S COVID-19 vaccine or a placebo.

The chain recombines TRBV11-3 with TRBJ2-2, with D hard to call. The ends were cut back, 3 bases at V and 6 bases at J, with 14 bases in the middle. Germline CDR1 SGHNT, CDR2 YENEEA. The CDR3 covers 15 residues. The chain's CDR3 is CASSFSSFGAGELFF. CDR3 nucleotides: TGTGCCAGCAGCTTTAGTAGTTTTGGGGCCGGGGAGCTGTTTTTT.

The CDR3 loop reads CASSLLVTGGSYGYTF. The CDR3, as DNA: TGTGCCAGCAGCTTATTGGTGACAGGGGGCAGCTATGGCTACACCTTC. This rearrangement joins TRBV5-5 to TRBJ1-2, with 10 bases that match TRBD1. The germline gives CDR1 SGHKS, CDR2 YYEKEE (reference sequence). The CDR3 sequence is 16 residues long. V was clipped by 2 bases and J by 4 bases; unmatched bases: 8. The entire variable domain, with the rest obtained from reference TRBV5-5 and TRBJ1-2, is as follows: DAGVTQSPTHLIKTRGQQVTLRCSPISGHKSVSWYQQVLGQGPQFIFQYYEKEERGRGNFPDRFSARQFPNYSSELNVNALLLGDSALYLCASSLLVTGGSYGYTFGSGTRLTVV.

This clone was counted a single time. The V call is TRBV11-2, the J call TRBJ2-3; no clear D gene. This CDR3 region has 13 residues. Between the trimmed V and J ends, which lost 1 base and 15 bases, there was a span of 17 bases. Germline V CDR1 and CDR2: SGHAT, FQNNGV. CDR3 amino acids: CASSLGAPVALYF. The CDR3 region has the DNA TGTGCCAGCAGCTTAGGGGCGCCAGTCGCCCTCTATTTT.

The CDR3 reads CASSERAGRYSGANVLTF. CDR3 in DNA: TGTGCCAGCAGTGAAAGGGCGGGACGGTACTCTGGGGCCAACGTCCTGACTTTC. V usage is TRBV6-1 and J usage is TRBJ2-6; a weak D match, TRBD2 (6 bases). The germline V gene encodes CDR1 MNHNS and CDR2 SASEGT. The CDR3 totals 18 residues. V was pared by 2 bases and J by 0 bases, with 14 bases between.

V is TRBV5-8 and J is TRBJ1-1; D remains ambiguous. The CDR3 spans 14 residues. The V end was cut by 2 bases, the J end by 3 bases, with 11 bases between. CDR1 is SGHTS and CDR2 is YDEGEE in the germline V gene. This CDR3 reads CASSLLPPYTEAFF. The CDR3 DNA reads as TGTGCCAGCAGCTTATTACCCCCATACACTGAAGCTTTCTTT.

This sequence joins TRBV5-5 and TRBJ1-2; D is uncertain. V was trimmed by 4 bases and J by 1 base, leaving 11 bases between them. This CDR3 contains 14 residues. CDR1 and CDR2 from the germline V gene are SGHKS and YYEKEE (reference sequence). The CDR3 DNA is TGTGCCAGCAGCATAGGACTGCATAACTATGGCTACACCTTC. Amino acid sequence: CASSIGLHNYGYTF.

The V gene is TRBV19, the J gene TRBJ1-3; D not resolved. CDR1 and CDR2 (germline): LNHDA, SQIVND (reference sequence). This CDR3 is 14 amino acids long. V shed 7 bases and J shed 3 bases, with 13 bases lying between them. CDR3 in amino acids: CASIHLHYGNTIYF. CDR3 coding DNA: TGTGCCAGTATCCACCTGCACTATGGAAACACCATATATTTT.

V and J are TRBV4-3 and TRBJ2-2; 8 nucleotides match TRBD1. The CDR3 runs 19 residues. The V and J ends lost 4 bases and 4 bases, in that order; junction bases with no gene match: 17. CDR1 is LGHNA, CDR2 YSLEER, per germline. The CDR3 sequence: CASSRHPDRAAYGTGELFF. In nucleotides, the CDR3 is TGCGCCAGCAGCCGACACCCGGACAGGGCGGCCTATGGCACCGGGGAGCTGTTTTTT.

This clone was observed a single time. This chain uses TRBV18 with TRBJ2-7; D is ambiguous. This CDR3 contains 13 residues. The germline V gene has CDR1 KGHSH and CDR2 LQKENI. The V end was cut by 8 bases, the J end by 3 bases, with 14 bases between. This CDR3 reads CASTRRLIYEQYV. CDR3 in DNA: TGTGCCAGCACTCGGCGGCTTATCTACGAGCAGTACGTC.

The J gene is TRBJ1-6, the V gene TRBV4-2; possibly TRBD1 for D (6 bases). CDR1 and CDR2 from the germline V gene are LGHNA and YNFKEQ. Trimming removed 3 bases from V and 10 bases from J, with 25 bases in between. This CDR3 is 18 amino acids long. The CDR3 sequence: CASSHILTGGSGDSPLHF. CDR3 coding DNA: TGTGCCAGCAGCCACATATTAACGGGGGGCTCAGGGGACTCACCCCTCCACTTT.

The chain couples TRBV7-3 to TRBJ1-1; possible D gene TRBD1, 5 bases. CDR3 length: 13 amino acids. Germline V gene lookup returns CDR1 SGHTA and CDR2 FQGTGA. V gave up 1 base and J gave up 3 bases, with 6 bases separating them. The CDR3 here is CASSLIGDTEAFF. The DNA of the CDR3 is TGTGCCAGCAGCTTAATAGGGGACACTGAAGCTTTCTTT.

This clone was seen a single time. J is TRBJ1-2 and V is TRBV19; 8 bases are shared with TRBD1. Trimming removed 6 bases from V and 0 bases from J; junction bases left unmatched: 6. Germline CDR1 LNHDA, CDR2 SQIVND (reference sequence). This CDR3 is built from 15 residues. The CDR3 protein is CASRRTGSTNYGYTF. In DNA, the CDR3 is TGTGCCAGTAGGAGGACAGGGAGTACTAACTATGGCTACACCTTC.

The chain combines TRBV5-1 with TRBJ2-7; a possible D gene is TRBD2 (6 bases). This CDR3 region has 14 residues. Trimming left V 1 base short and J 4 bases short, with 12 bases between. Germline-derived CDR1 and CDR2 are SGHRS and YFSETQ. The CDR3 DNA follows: TGCGCCAGCAGCTTGCACGGGGGTACTTACGAGCAGTACTTC. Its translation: CASSLHGGTYEQYF. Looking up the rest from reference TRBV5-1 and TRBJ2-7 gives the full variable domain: KAGVTQTPRYLIKTRGQQVTLSCSPISGHRSVSWYQQTPGQGLQFLFEYFSETQRNKGNFPGRFSGRQFSNSRSEMNVSTLELGDSALYLCASSLHGGTYEQYFGPGTRLTVT.

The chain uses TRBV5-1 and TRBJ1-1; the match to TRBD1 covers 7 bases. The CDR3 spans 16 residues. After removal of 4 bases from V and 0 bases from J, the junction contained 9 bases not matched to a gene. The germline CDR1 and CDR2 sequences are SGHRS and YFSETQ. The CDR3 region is CASSTQGGVMNTEAFF. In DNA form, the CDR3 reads TGCGCCAGCAGCACCCAGGGGGGGGTTATGAACACTGAAGCTTTCTTT.

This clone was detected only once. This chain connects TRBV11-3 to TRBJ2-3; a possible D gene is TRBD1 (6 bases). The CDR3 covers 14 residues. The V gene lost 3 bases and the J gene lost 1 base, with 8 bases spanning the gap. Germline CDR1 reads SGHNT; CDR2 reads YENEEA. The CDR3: CASSFYRGTDTQYF. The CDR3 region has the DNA TGTGCCAGCAGCTTCTACAGGGGCACAGATACGCAGTATTTT.

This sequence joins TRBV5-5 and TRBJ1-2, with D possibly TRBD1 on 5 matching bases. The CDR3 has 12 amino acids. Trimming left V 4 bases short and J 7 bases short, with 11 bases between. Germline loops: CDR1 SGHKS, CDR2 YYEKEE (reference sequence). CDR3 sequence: CASSLRQFGYTF. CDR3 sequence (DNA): TGTGCCAGCAGCCTAAGACAGTTTGGCTACACCTTC.

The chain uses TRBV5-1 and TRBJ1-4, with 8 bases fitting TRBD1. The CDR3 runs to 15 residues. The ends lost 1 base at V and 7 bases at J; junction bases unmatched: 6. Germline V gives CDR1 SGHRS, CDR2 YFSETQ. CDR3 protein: CASSLLGTGREKLFF. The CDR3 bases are TGCGCCAGCAGCTTGTTAGGGACAGGTCGTGAAAAACTGTTTTTT. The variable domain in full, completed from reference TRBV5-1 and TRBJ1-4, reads KAGVTQTPRYLIKTRGQQVTLSCSPISGHRSVSWYQQTPGQGLQFLFEYFSETQRNKGNFPGRFSGRQFSNSRSEMNVSTLELGDSALYLCASSLLGTGREKLFFGSGTQLSVL.

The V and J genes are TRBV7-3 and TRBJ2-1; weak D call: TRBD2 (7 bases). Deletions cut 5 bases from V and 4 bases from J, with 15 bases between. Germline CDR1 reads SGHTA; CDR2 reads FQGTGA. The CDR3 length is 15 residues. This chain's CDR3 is CASSLGTTGYNEQFF. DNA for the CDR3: TGTGCCAGCAGCCTGGGGACTACAGGGTACAATGAGCAGTTCTTC.

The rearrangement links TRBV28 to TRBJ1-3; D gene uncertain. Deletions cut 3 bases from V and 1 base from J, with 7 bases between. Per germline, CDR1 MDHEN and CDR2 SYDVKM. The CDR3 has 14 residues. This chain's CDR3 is CASSLVGSGNTIYF. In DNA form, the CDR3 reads TGTGCCAGCAGTTTGGTTGGATCTGGAAACACCATATATTTT.

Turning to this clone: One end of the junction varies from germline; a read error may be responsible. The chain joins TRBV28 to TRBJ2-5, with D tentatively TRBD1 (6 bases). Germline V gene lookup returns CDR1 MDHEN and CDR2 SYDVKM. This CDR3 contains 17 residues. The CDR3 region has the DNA TGTGTCAGCAGCGACCTTGGGGGCCGCCAGAACCAAGAGACCCAGTACTTC. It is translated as CVSSDLGGRQNQETQYF.

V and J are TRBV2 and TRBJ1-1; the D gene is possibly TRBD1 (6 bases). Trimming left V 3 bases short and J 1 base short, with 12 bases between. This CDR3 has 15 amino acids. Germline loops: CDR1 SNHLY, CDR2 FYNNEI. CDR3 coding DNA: TGTGCCAGCAGTGATTGGGGGACATCGAACACTGAAGCTTTCTTT. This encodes CASSDWGTSNTEAFF.

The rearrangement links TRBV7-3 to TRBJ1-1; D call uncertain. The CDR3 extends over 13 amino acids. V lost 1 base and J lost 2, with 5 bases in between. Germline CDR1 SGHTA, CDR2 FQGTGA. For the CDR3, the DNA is TGTGCCAGCAGCTTAAGTCTAAACACTGAAGCTTTCTTT. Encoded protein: CASSLSLNTEAFF.

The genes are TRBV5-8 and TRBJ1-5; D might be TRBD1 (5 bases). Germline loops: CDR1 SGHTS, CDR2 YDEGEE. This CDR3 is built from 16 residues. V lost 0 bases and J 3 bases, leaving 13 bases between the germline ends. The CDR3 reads CASSLVGNRFNQPQHF. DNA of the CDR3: TGTGCCAGCAGCTTGGTGGGAAACAGGTTCAATCAGCCCCAGCATTTT.

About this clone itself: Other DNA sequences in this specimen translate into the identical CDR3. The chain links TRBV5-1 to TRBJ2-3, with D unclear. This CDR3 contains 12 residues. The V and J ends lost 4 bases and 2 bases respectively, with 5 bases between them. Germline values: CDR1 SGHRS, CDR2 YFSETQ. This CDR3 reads CASSLDTDTQYF. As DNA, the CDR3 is TGCGCCAGCAGCCTAGACACAGATACGCAGTATTTT.

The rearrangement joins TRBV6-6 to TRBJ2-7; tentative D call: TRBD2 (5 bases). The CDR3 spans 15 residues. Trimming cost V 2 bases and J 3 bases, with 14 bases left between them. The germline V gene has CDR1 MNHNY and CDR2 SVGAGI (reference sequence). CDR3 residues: CASSYMSSTFYEQYV. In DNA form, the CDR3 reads TGTGCCAGCAGTTACATGTCTAGCACCTTCTACGAGCAGTACGTC.

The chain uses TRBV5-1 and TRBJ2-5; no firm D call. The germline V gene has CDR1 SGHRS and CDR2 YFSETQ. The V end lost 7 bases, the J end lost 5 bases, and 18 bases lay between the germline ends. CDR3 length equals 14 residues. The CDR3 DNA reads TGCGCCAGCTCCGCCATGACCCGTGAGGAGACCCAGTACTTC. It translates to CASSAMTREETQYF.